These 13 T cell receptor beta chains were sequenced from one sample in a study of response to subunit inactivated influenza vaccine. TCRdb re-analysed the RT-PCR reads in MiXCR, keeping a single row per CDR3 protein. The table shows over 400,000 distinct CDR3 sequences, with 11% occurring only once. Here the sequenced sample was PBMCs from blood, taken 40 to 50 days after vaccination. The source is a man aged 50-59 years who received an inactivated influenza vaccine.

The gene calls are TRBV7-2 and TRBJ1-2; 8 bases fit TRBD1. Germline V gives CDR1 SGHTA, CDR2 FQGNSA. This CDR3 spans 15 amino acids. Unmatched junction bases numbered 9, after V lost 1 base and J lost 8 bases. CDR3 sequence: CASSLGSAGGGGYTF. CDR3 bases: TGTGCCAGCAGCTTAGGATCGGCAGGGGGCGGGGGCTACACCTTC.

The CDR3 region has the DNA TGCGCCAGTCTTCGGGGGGCGCTTGAAGATACGCAGTATTTT. Translating it yields CASLRGALEDTQYF. The rearrangement joins TRBV10-2 to TRBJ2-3; a weak D match, TRBD2 (7 bases). This CDR3 region has 14 residues. Germline V CDR1 and CDR2: WSHSY, SAAADI. V was clipped by 9 bases and J by 5 bases, with 18 bases between them.

This clonotype was seen a handful of times. This rearrangement joins TRBV20-1 to TRBJ2-3; 10 nucleotides match TRBD1. V lost 6 bases to trimming and J lost 7 bases; unmatched junction nucleotides: 13. Germline values: CDR1 DFQATT, CDR2 SNEGSKA (reference sequence). The CDR3 has 15 amino acids. CDR3 residues: CSARTGTGAINTQYF. CDR3 bases: TGCAGTGCGAGGACCGGGACAGGGGCCATCAATACGCAGTATTTT.

V and J are TRBV12-3 or TRBV12-4 and TRBJ1-5, with D possibly being TRBD1 (5 bases). V was pared by 5 bases and J by 7 bases, with 15 bases between. The CDR3 loop spans 14 amino acids. The CDR3, as DNA: TGTGCCAGCAGTCTTATGGGGGGGAGGCAGCCCCAGCATTTT. It translates to CASSLMGGRQPQHF.

The chain combines TRBV24-1 with TRBJ2-1; D possibly uses TRBD1 or TRBD2 (5 bases each). V shed 4 bases and J shed 7 bases, with 19 bases lying between them. The germline CDR1 and CDR2 sequences are KGHDR and SFDVKD. This CDR3 has 16 residues. Here the CDR3 reads CATSDISAGGTNEQFF. In DNA, the CDR3 is TGTGCCACCAGTGACATTTCAGCAGGTGGGACGAATGAGCAGTTCTTC.

Worth noting for this clonotype: The limits of the CDR3 on the DNA are not certain, so only TCRdb's listed CDR3 is given. The chain uses TRBV7-5 and TRBJ2-1; the D segment call TRBD2 is taken from the table without a DNA check. TRBV7-5 is recorded as a pseudogene. The CDR3 is 18 residues long, ends included. This CDR3 reads CISVPEASLASGGNEQFF.

This chain uses TRBV20-1 with TRBJ2-5, with TRBD2 identical over 7 bases. With 1 base clipped from V and 4 bases from J, the junction kept 9 bases outside the gene matches. Germline CDR1 DFQATT, CDR2 SNEGSKA (reference sequence). This CDR3 has 15 amino acids. The CDR3 loop reads CSARGNQGGLETQYF. The CDR3, as DNA: TGCAGTGCTAGAGGGAACCAGGGAGGGTTAGAGACCCAGTACTTC.

The table lists this clonotype with many counts. The chain links TRBV7-2 to TRBJ2-3; 9 bases match TRBD2. The CDR3 sequence is 16 residues long. The V gene end was trimmed by 1 base and the J gene end by 4 bases; junction bases not matched to a gene: 6. Germline CDR1 and CDR2: SGHTA and FQGNSA. CDR3 amino acids: CASSLGLAGSADTQYF. CDR3 in DNA: TGTGCCAGCAGCTTAGGTCTAGCGGGGTCCGCAGATACGCAGTATTTT.

In its sample, this clonotype was seen a few times. The J gene is TRBJ2-5, the V gene TRBV11-3; perhaps TRBD2 as D (6 bases). The V end was cut by 5 bases, the J end by 8 bases, with 15 bases between. CDR1 and CDR2 (germline): SGHNT, YENEEA. The CDR3 length is 13 residues. The CDR3 bases are TGTGCCAGCAGCGCGGGACCCTTTCGAACCCAGTACTTC. Encoded protein: CASSAGPFRTQYF.

In the case of this clonotype: This may arise from a read error, as a much more abundant clone is one base away. The J gene is TRBJ2-3, the V gene TRBV27, with D unclear. The CDR3 consists of 11 residues. CDR1 and CDR2 (germline): MNHEY, SMNVEV (reference sequence). The CDR3 loop is CASRETDTLYF. The DNA of the CDR3 is TGTGCCAGCAGGGAAACAGATACGCTGTATTTT.

This clonotype showed up just a few times. This chain uses TRBV6-5 with TRBJ1-1; 7 bases match TRBD1. V lost 2 bases, J lost 4 bases, and 1 base stayed unmatched. CDR1 and CDR2 (germline): MNHEY, SVGAGI. The CDR3 covers 13 residues. The CDR3 spells CASSYQGGTEAFF. The DNA for the CDR3 is TGTGCCAGCAGTTACCAGGGGGGCACTGAAGCTTTCTTT.

In its sample, this clonotype was seen a few times. The chain recombines TRBV7-9 with TRBJ2-7, with D unresolved. Germline lookup yields CDR1 SEHNR and CDR2 FQNEAQ (reference sequence). The length of the CDR3 is 12 residues. V was shortened by 10 bases and J by 4 bases, with 14 bases between the two germline ends. The chain's CDR3 is CATTTGAYEQYF. The CDR3 region has the DNA TGTGCCACCACTACTGGTGCGTACGAGCAGTACTTC.

The chain couples TRBV12-3 or TRBV12-4 to TRBJ2-2; D not resolved. The V end lost 5 bases, the J end lost 3 bases, and 13 bases lay between the germline ends. The CDR3 runs to 15 residues. The DNA for the CDR3 is TGTGCCAGCAGTAACCTCGGACGGGACACCGGGGAGCTGTTTTTT. Its protein product is CASSNLGRDTGELFF.